This T cell receptor beta chain was captured in a study of T cell repertoires in cytomegalovirus infection. Study-level results: Accumulated public TCR beta family frequency recognized individuals carrying CMV together with the relevant HLA.

The CDR3 covers 15 residues. The V and J ends lost 4 bases and 1 base respectively, with 12 bases between them. Germline V gene lookup returns CDR1 LGHNT and CDR2 FRNRAP. Via MiXCR, TCRdb re-called the reads, giving one row per CDR3 protein. The data hold 490,000 or so distinct CDR3 sequences, with about 11% observed a single time. The sample holds many counts of this clonotype. Its specificity is unknown. The sequenced sample was PBMCs. This clonotype originated in a human donor in good health (CMV status not recorded). Some clones in this sample may be carry-over from other donors' samples. The chain combines TRBV12-5 with TRBJ2-3; D is unclear. CDR3 protein: CASGSSRLGTDTQYF. As DNA, the CDR3 is TGTGCTAGTGGTTCCTCCCGGCTAGGCACAGATACGCAGTATTTT.